Below are 23 T cell receptor beta chains sequenced from a single sample in a study of cytomegalovirus exposure and HLA in healthy donors. Primers included in the PCR were 60 Vbeta and 13 Jbeta primers. Sequencing was performed with immunoSEQ multiplex PCR; in TCRdb, only in-frame clones are kept and a portion is missing. This sample carries more than 100,000 clones, around nine tenths of them seen once, and the ten largest clones take 4.5% to 6.5%. The sample taken for sequencing was PBMCs. These receptors were obtained from a woman under 40 in good health and CMV-seronegative.

The rearrangement links TRBV19 to TRBJ1-2; tentatively, D is TRBD1 (5 bases). The germline gives CDR1 LNHDA, CDR2 SQIVND (reference sequence). V was cut by 4 bases and J by 5 bases, with 14 bases left in between. This CDR3 is built from 14 residues. In nucleotides, the CDR3 is TGTGCCAGTAGTAGGTCCTCAGGGACTTATGGCTACACCTTC. Its protein is CASSRSSGTYGYTF.

The chain couples TRBV6-1 to TRBJ1-2; D possibly corresponds to TRBD1 (5 bases). The germline V and J ends were trimmed by 6 bases and 8 bases, with 13 bases remaining between them. Germline loops: CDR1 MNHNS, CDR2 SASEGT. This CDR3 has 12 residues. Here the CDR3 DNA reads TGTGCCAGCAGAGGGGCGTCTCAGGGCTACACCTTC. Translating gives CASRGASQGYTF.

The count of this clone is one. The chain uses TRBV19 and TRBJ1-3; D unclear. This CDR3 has 14 amino acids. CDR1 is LNHDA, CDR2 SQIVND, per germline (reference sequence). The ends were cut back, 9 bases at V and 0 bases at J, with 12 bases in the middle. This CDR3 is CASTSLASGNTIYF. CDR3 DNA: TGTGCCAGCACGAGTCTAGCCTCTGGAAACACCATATATTTT.

The chain links TRBV2 to TRBJ2-7; the D gene is possibly TRBD1 (6 bases). CDR3 length: 13 residues. Germline CDR1 is SNHLY and CDR2 is FYNNEI. With 5 bases removed from V and 5 bases from J, the gap between germline ends came to 13 bases. Here the CDR3 DNA reads TGTGCCAGCAGTTGGACAGTCCGCAACGAGCAGTACTTC. Translated, it gives CASSWTVRNEQYF.

This chain uses TRBV28 with TRBJ2-1; tentatively, D is TRBD2 (6 bases). The CDR3 has 14 amino acids. From germline, CDR1 is MDHEN and CDR2 SYDVKM. V was cut by 3 bases and J by 3 bases, with 9 bases left in between. The CDR3 nucleotides are TGTGCCAGCAGTTTGAGGGAGGTCTACAATGAGCAGTTCTTC. This sequence encodes CASSLREVYNEQFF.

As DNA, the CDR3 is TGTGCCAGCAGGATGGTAGAGAACACTGAAGCTTTCTTT. Protein sequence: CASRMVENTEAFF. The V gene is TRBV6-4, the J gene TRBJ1-1, with D uncertain. The V end was cut by 6 bases, the J end by 1 base, with 9 bases between. CDR1 and CDR2 from the germline V gene are MRHNA and SNTAGT. The CDR3 extends over 13 amino acids.

The V gene is TRBV4-1, the J gene TRBJ1-5, with D unresolved. CDR3 size: 17 residues. Trimming left V 0 bases short and J 2 bases short, with 14 bases between. In germline, CDR1 is MGHRA, CDR2 YSYEKL. As DNA, the CDR3 is TGCGCCAGCAGCCAAGAGTCCCCACCCTCAGGCAATCAGCCCCAGCATTTT. Translated: CASSQESPPSGNQPQHF.

The rearrangement links TRBV28 to TRBJ1-5, with 7 positions matching TRBD1. Germline V CDR1 and CDR2: MDHEN, SYDVKM. V trimming: 7 bases; J trimming: 4 bases; junction bases outside the gene matches: 10. This CDR3 is built from 15 residues. The CDR3 loop is CASKPRDRVNQPQHF. CDR3 nucleotide sequence: TGTGCCAGCAAACCACGAGACAGGGTGAATCAGCCCCAGCATTTT.

The chain is built from TRBV5-8 and TRBJ2-3; TRBD2 matches 8 bases. This CDR3 region has 14 residues. Looked up from germline, CDR1 is SGHTS and CDR2 is YDEGEE. J gave up 3 bases and V 4 bases, and 4 bases lay outside the gene matches. CDR3 nucleotide sequence: TGTGCCAGCAGCCCGTCTAGCGGGACAGATACGCAGTATTTT. It yields the protein CASSPSSGTDTQYF.

The chain links TRBV18 to TRBJ2-7, with TRBD1 matching over 11 bases. After removal of 6 bases from V and 4 bases from J, the junction contained 11 bases not matched to a gene. This CDR3 is 16 amino acids long. Germline CDR1 KGHSH, CDR2 LQKENI. CDR3 DNA sequence: TGTGCCAGCTCCCAAGCTTCCGGGACAGGGGGGTACGAGCAGTACTTC. This encodes CASSQASGTGGYEQYF.

The rearrangement uses TRBV4-3 and TRBJ2-2; D remains unclear. The CDR3 length is 15 residues. The V gene lost 0 bases and the J gene lost 9 bases, with 14 bases spanning the gap. Germline CDR1 is LGHNA and CDR2 is YSLEER. CDR3 nucleotide sequence: TGCGCCAGCAGCCAAGATCTGATCCAGTCCCGGGAGCTGTTTTTT. Protein product: CASSQDLIQSRELFF.

This clone was seen more than once but under ten times. The rearrangement uses TRBV5-1 and TRBJ2-2; tentatively, D is TRBD1 (7 bases). The germline gives CDR1 SGHRS, CDR2 YFSETQ. This CDR3 spans 18 amino acids. Trimming stripped 0 bases from V and 1 base from J, with 16 bases between. The CDR3 nucleotides are TGCGCCAGCAGCTTGGCCGATGGAGGGGGCGGGAACACCGGGGAGCTGTTTTTT. This gives the protein CASSLADGGGGNTGELFF.

The rearrangement joins TRBV5-5 to TRBJ1-5, with D maybe TRBD1 (5 bases). The CDR3 extends over 13 amino acids. Germline CDR1 is SGHKS and CDR2 is YYEKEE (reference sequence). Trimming removed 3 bases from V and 7 bases from J, with 11 bases in between. The CDR3, as DNA: TGTGCCAGCAGCTGGACGGGGGAACAGCCCCAGCATTTT. Protein sequence: CASSWTGEQPQHF.

The chain joins TRBV4-2 to TRBJ2-2; the match to TRBD2 covers 8 bases. Germline V gene data show CDR1 as LGHNA and CDR2 as YNFKEQ. V lost 1 base and J lost 7; bases outside the gene matches: 5. The CDR3 consists of 15 residues. The CDR3 reads CASSQAGGPNGELFF. CDR3 DNA sequence: TGTGCCAGCAGCCAAGCGGGAGGGCCAAACGGGGAGCTGTTTTTT.

The chain joins TRBV6-4 to TRBJ2-2, with no clear D. Trimming shortened V by 0 bases and J by 6 bases, and 8 bases separated the two germline ends. The CDR3 runs to 14 residues. The germline V gene has CDR1 MRHNA and CDR2 SNTAGT. CDR3 amino acids: CASSDSRLPGELFF. The CDR3 coding sequence is TGTGCCAGCAGTGACTCGAGGCTTCCCGGGGAGCTGTTTTTT.

The CDR3 sequence is CASSWRQGETEAFF. DNA of the CDR3: TGTGCCAGCAGTTGGCGACAGGGAGAGACTGAAGCTTTCTTT. The chain employs TRBV28 and TRBJ1-1; TRBD1 matches 7 bases. The germline gives CDR1 MDHEN, CDR2 SYDVKM. The CDR3 has 14 residues. The J segment lost 5 bases and the V segment lost 4 bases, leaving 7 bases of the junction unmatched.

CDR3 loop: CASSGGTLGRDQPQHF. CDR3 coding DNA: TGTGCCAGCAGTGGCGGGACTCTTGGAAGGGATCAGCCCCAGCATTTT. This chain uses TRBV28 with TRBJ1-5; D might be TRBD1 (5 bases). The CDR3 is made up of 16 amino acids. V shed 5 bases and J shed 5 bases, with 19 bases lying between them. Germline V CDR1 and CDR2: MDHEN, SYDVKM. Together with reference TRBV28 and TRBJ1-5, the CDR3 gives the full variable domain: DVKVTQSSRYLVKRTGEKVFLECVQDMDHENMFWYRQDPGLGLRLIYFSYDVKMKEKGDIPEGYSVSREKKERFSLILESASTNQTSMYLCASSGGTLGRDQPQHFGDGTRLSIL.

The chain combines TRBV5-6 with TRBJ2-1; D is uncertain. This CDR3 is built from 15 residues. Germline-derived CDR1 and CDR2 are SGHDT and YYEEEE. V lost 0 bases and J 4 bases, leaving 11 bases between the germline ends. The CDR3 DNA reads TGTGCCAGCAGCTTGGGTGTCTTAATGTACAATGAGCAGTTCTTC. Translated, it gives CASSLGVLMYNEQFF.

J is TRBJ2-1 and V is TRBV5-6; tentatively, D is TRBD2 (5 bases). Germline-derived CDR1 and CDR2 are SGHDT and YYEEEE. The ends were cut back, 2 bases at V and 8 bases at J, with 11 bases in the middle. The CDR3 extends over 13 amino acids. CDR3 DNA sequence: TGTGCCAGCAGCTTCACTAGTGTCGATGAGCAGTTCTTC. Protein: CASSFTSVDEQFF.

This clone was found a few times. The rearrangement uses TRBV7-2 and TRBJ1-4; D not resolved. Germline assignment: CDR1 SGHTA and CDR2 FQGNSA. Trimming removed 5 bases at V and 10 bases at J, with 14 bases between. CDR3 length equals 13 residues. This chain's CDR3 is CASSEGEVGKLFF. CDR3 DNA: TGTGCCAGCAGCGAGGGAGAGGTTGGAAAACTGTTTTTT.

This chain links TRBV27 with TRBJ2-7, with D possibly matching TRBD2 (5 bases). V shed 7 bases and J shed 7 bases, with 14 bases lying between them. This CDR3 has 12 residues. Germline lookup yields CDR1 MNHEY and CDR2 SMNVEV (reference sequence). Here the CDR3 reads CASTSVWEEQYF. DNA of the CDR3: TGTGCCAGCACTTCCGTATGGGAGGAGCAGTACTTC.

This chain joins TRBV14 and TRBJ2-2, with D perhaps TRBD1 (6 bases). CDR1 and CDR2 (germline): SGHDN, FVKESK. This CDR3 has 16 amino acids. V was clipped by 4 bases and J by 6 bases, with 18 bases between them. CDR3 bases: TGTGCCAGCAGCCCATTGGGACAACCCTCCGCCGGGGAGCTGTTTTTT. Translating gives CASSPLGQPSAGELFF.

V usage is TRBV7-8 and J usage is TRBJ1-4; TRBD1 aligns across 9 bases. This CDR3 region has 16 residues. Trimming cost V 2 bases and J 5 bases; bases outside gene matches: 6. The germline V gene has CDR1 SGHVS and CDR2 FQNEAQ. Here the CDR3 reads CASSLIRDRVNEKLFF. The DNA of the CDR3 is TGTGCCAGCAGCTTAATCCGGGACAGGGTAAATGAAAAACTGTTTTTT.